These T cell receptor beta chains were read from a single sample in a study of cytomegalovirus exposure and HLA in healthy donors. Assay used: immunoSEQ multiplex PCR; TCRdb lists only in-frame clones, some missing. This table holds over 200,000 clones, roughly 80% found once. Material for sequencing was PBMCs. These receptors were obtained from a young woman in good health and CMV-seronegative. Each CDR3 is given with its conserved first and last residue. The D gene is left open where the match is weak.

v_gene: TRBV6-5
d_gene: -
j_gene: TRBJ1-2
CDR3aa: CATLGAGTGYTF

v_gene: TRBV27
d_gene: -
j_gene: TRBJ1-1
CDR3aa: CASGGGGPNEAFF

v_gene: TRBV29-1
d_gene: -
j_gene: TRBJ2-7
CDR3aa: CSVKAPGSSYEQYF

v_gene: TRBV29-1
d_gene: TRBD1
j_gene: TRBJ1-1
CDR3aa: CSVGTGGSNTEAFF

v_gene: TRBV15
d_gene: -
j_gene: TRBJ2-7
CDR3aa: CATSREGGGSSYEQYF

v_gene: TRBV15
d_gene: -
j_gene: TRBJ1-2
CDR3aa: CATSSRTDAMGDGYTF

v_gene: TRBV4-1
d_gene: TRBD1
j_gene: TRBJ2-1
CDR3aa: CASSHIGTDNEQFF

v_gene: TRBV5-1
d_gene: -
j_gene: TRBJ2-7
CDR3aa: CASSLEPRRAYEQYF

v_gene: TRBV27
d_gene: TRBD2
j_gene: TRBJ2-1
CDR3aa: CASSHSGRDYNEQFF

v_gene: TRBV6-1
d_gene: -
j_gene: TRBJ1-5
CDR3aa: CASSERSNQPQHF

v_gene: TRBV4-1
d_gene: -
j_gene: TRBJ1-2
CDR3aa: CASSQPIRGRGYGYTF

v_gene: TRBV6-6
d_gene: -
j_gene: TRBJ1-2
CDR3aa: CASTQANYGYTF

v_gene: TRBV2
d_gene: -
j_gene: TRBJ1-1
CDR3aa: CASRGWEGTEAFF

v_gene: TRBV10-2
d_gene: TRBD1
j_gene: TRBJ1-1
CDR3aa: CATDPGRRDSTEAFF

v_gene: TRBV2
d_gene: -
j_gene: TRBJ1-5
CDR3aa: CASSVGQGNQPQHF